The entry that follows covers one T cell receptor beta chain sequence. The data belong to a study of PD-1 blockade in classical Hodgkin lymphoma. Libraries were prepared by immunoSEQ multiplex PCR; TCRdb keeps only in-frame clonotypes and omits some of them. The table records over 15,000 clones, 70% to 85% of them present only once. Documented time point: cycle 4 day 1 (C4D1), after less than 7 weeks of nivolumab. Each and every patient relapsed after autologous stem cell transplantation, and patients got differing brentuximab vedotin exposure. This CDR3 region has 16 residues. Trimming at V came to 2 bases and at J to 4 bases, leaving 7 bases not matched to a gene. The germline CDR1 and CDR2 sequences are MNHNY and SVGAGI (reference sequence).

The rearrangement links TRBV6-6 to TRBJ2-7; 11 nucleotides match TRBD2. Source: peripheral blood mononuclear cells (PBMCs), taken before the fourth cycle of nivolumab. This receptor was identified in a human donor with classical Hodgkin lymphoma. The CDR3 is CASSYMLAGGRYEQYF. In DNA form, the CDR3 reads TGTGCCAGCAGTTACATGCTAGCGGGAGGCCGGTACGAGCAGTACTTC.